This T cell receptor beta chain came from a study of T-cell memory formation after mild COVID-19. TCRdb independently ran MiXCR on the 5' RACE reads; one entry per CDR3 protein. The sample contains about 470,000 distinct CDR3 sequences, roughly 25% of which appear only once. CDR1 SGHNT and CDR2 YENEEA come from the germline V gene. V lost 4 bases, J lost 5 bases, and 21 bases lay in between. This CDR3 region has 16 residues. This chain uses TRBV11-3 with TRBJ2-7; D assignment may be TRBD1 or TRBD2 (5 bases each). This TCR came from an adult woman who had mild COVID-19 (a few samples of this study predate the infection). Cell type and time point are not known. The sample was PBMCs or a T cell subset sorted from them (not recorded which). The CDR3 loop is CASSSPWLRGRNEQYF. In nucleotides, the CDR3 is TGTGCCAGCAGCTCGCCATGGTTGAGGGGAAGAAACGAGCAGTACTTC. Using reference TRBV11-3 and TRBJ2-7 for the parts outside the CDR3, the full variable domain is EAGVVQSPRYKIIEKKQPVAFWCNPISGHNTLYWYLQNLGQGPELLIRYENEEAVDDSQLPKDRFSAERLKGVDSTLKIQPAELGDSAVYLCASSSPWLRGRNEQYFGPGTRLTVT.